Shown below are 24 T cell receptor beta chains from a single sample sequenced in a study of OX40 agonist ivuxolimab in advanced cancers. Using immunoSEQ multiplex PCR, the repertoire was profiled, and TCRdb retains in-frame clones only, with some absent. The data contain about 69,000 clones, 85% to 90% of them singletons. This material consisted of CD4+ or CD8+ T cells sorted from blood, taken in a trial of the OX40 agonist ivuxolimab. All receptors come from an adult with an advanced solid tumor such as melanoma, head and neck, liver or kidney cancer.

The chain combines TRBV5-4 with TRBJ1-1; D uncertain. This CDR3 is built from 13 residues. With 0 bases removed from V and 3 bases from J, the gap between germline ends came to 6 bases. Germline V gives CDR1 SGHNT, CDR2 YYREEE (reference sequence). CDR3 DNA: TGTGCCAGCAGCTTGGCTAGATACACTGAAGCTTTCTTT. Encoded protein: CASSLARYTEAFF.

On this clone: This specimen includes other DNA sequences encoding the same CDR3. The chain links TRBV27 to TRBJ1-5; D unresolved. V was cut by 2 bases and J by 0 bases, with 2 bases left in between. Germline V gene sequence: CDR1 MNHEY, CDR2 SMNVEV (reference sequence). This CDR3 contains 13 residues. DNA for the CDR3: TGTGCCAGCAGTTTAGGTAGCAATCAGCCCCAGCATTTT. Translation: CASSLGSNQPQHF.

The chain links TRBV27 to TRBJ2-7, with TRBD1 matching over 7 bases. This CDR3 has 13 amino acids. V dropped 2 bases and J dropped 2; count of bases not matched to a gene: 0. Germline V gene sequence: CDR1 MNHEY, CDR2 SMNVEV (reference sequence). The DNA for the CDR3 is TGTGCCAGCAGTTTACAGGGGGCCTACGAGCAGTACTTC. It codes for CASSLQGAYEQYF.

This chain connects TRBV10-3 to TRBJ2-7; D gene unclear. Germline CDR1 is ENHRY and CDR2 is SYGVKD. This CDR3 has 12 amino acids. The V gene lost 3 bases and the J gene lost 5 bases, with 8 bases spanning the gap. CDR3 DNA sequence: TGTGCCATCAGTGATATTCGCAACGAGCAGTACTTC. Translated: CAISDIRNEQYF.

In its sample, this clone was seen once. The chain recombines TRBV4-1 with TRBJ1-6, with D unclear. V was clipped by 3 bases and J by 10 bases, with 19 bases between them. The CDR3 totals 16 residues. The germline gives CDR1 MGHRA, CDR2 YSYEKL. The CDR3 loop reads CASSQSFGSRVSPLHF. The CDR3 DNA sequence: TGCGCCAGCAGCCAGTCTTTCGGATCCCGGGTGTCACCCCTCCACTTT.

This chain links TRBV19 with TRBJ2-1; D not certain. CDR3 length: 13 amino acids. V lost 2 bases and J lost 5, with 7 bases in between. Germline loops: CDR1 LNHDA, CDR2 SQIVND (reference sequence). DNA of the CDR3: TGTGCCAGTAGTATATTTCAGAACAATGAGCAGTTCTTC. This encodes CASSIFQNNEQFF.

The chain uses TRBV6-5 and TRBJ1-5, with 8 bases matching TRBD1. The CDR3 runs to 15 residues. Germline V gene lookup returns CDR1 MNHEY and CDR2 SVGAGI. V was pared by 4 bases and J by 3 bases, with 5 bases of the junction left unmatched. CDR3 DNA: TGTGCCAGCAGTTCGGACAGGGCCTTCAATCAGCCCCAGCATTTT. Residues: CASSSDRAFNQPQHF.

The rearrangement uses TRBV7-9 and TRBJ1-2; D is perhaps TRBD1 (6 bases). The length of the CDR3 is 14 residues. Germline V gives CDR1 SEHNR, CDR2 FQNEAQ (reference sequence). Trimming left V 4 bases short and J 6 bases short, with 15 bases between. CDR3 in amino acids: CASSYSVGADGYTF. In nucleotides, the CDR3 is TGTGCCAGCAGCTATAGTGTGGGGGCAGATGGCTACACCTTC.

CDR3 sequence: CASSYYGRAEAFF. Here the CDR3 DNA reads TGTGCCAGCAGTTACTACGGGAGGGCTGAAGCTTTCTTT. This chain links TRBV6-5 with TRBJ1-1; D gene uncertain. The ends were cut back, 1 base at V and 6 bases at J, with 9 bases in the middle. CDR1 is MNHEY, CDR2 SVGAGI, per germline. This CDR3 spans 13 amino acids.

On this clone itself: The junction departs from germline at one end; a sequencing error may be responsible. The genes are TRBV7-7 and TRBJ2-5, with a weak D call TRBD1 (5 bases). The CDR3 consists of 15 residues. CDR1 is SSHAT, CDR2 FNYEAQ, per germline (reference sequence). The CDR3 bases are TGTGCTAGCAGCGACTCTCCCCAGGGCCAAGAGACCCAGTACTTC. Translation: CASSDSPQGQETQYF.

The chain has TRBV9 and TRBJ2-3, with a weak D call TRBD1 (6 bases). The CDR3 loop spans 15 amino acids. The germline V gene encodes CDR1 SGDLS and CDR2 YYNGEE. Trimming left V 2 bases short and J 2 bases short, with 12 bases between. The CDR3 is CASSVQNRATDTQYF. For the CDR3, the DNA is TGTGCCAGCAGCGTTCAAAACAGGGCCACAGATACGCAGTATTTT.

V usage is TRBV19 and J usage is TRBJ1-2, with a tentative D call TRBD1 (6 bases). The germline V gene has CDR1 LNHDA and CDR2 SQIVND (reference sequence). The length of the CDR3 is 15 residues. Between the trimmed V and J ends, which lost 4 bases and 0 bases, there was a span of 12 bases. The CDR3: CASSKINRANYGYTF. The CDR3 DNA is TGTGCCAGTAGTAAAATTAACAGGGCTAACTATGGCTACACCTTC. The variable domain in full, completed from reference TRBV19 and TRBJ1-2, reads DGGITQSPKYLFRKEGQNVTLSCEQNLNHDAMYWYRQDPGQGLRLIYYSQIVNDFQKGDIAEGYSVSREKKESFPLTVTSAQKNPTAFYLCASSKINRANYGYTFGSGTRLTVV.

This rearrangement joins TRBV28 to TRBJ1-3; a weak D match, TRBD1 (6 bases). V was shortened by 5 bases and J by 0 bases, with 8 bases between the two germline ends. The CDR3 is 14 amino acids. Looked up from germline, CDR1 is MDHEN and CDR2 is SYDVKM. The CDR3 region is CASSQGSSGNTIYF. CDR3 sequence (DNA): TGTGCCAGCAGTCAGGGGAGCTCTGGAAACACCATATATTTT.

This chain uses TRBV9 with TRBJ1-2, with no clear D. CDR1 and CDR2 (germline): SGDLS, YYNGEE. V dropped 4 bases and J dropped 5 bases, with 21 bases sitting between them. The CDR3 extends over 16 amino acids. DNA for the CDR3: TGTGCCAGCAGCCCAGTCGCGGCCCGGCTAGAGTATGGCTACACCTTC. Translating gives CASSPVAARLEYGYTF.

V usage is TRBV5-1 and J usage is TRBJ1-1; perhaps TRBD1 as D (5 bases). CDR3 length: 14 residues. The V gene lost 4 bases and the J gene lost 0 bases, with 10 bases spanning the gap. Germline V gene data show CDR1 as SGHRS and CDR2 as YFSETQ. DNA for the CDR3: TGCGCCAGCAGCCTCAGGGAAATGAACACTGAAGCTTTCTTT. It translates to CASSLREMNTEAFF.

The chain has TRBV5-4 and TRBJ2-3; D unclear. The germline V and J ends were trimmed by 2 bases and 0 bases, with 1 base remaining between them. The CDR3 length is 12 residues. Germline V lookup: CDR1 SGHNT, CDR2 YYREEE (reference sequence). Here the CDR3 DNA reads TGTGCCAGCAGCTTAAGCACAGATACGCAGTATTTT. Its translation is CASSLSTDTQYF.

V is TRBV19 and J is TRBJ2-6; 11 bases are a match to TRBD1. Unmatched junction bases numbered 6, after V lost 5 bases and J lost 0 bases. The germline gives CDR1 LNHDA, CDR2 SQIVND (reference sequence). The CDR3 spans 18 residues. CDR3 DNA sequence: TGTGCCAGTAGTGAATGGGACAGGGGGACCTCTGGGGCCAACGTCCTGACTTTC. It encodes CASSEWDRGTSGANVLTF.

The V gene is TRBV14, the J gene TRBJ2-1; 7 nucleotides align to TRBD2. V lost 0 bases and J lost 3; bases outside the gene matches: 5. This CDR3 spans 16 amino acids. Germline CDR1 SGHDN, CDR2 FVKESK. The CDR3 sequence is CASSQDTASGYNEQFF. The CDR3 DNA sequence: TGTGCCAGCAGCCAAGATACGGCTAGCGGCTACAATGAGCAGTTCTTC.

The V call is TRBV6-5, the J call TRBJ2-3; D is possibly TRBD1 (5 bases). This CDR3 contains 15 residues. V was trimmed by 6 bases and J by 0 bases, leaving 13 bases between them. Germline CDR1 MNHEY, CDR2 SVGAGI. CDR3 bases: TGTGCCAGCAGCTATACAGGTGCTAGCACAGATACGCAGTATTTT. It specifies CASSYTGASTDTQYF.

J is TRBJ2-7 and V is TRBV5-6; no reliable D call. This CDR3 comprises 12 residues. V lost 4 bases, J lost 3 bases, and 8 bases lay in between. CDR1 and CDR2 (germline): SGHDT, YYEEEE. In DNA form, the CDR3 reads TGTGCCAGCAGCGTATCACTCTACGAGCAGTACTTC. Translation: CASSVSLYEQYF.

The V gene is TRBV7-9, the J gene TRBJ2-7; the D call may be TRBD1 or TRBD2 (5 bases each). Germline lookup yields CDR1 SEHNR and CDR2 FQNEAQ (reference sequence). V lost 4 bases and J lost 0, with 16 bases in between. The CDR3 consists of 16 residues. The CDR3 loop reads CASSSGPGPSSYEQYF. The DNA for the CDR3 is TGTGCCAGCAGCTCTGGACCGGGACCGAGCTCCTACGAGCAGTACTTC. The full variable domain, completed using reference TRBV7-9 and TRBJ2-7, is DTGVSQNPRHKITKRGQNVTFRCDPISEHNRLYWYRQTLGQGPEFLTYFQNEAQLEKSRLLSDRFSAERPKGSFSTLEIQRTEQGDSAMYLCASSSGPGPSSYEQYFGPGTRLTVT.

CDR3 loop: CASSVSPRGLTNEKLFF. The CDR3 DNA sequence: TGTGCCAGCAGCGTAAGCCCAAGGGGGCTTACTAATGAAAAACTGTTTTTT. The rearrangement joins TRBV9 to TRBJ1-4, with 7 bases aligning to TRBD1. Trimming cost V 1 base and J 2 bases; bases outside gene matches: 8. This CDR3 comprises 17 residues. Germline V gives CDR1 SGDLS, CDR2 YYNGEE.

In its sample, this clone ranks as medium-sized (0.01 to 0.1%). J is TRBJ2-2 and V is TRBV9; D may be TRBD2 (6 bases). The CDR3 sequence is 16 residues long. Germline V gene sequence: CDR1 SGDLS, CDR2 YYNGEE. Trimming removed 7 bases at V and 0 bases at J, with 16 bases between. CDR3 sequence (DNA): TGTGCCAGCGGGGGGAACTACTTGGCGAACACCGGGGAGCTGTTTTTT. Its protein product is CASGGNYLANTGELFF.

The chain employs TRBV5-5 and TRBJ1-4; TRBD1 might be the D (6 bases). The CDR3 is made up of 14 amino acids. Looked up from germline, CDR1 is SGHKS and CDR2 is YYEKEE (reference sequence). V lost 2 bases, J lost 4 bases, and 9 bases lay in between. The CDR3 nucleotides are TGTGCCAGCAGCTTCCGGGACATTAATGAAAAACTGTTTTTT. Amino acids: CASSFRDINEKLFF.